Here is one T cell receptor (beta chain) with its context. The antigen is not known. Relative to the germline gene, one junction end is altered; a read error may explain this. Arm-PCR with iRepertoire HTBI primers amplified the CDR3 regions for these TCR beta libraries. TCRdb re-analysed the multiplex PCR reads in MiXCR, keeping a single row per CDR3 protein. The sample holds 310,000 or so distinct CDR3 sequences, around a fifth seen once. This CDR3 contains 13 residues. Germline CDR1 reads KGHSH; CDR2 reads LQKENI. The data are from a study of regulatory T cells in long-lasting Graves disease. Study-wide points: Persistent disease preferred TRBV28, TRBJ1-2 and TRBJ2-5. Relative to newly diagnosed Graves' patients, persistent ones had lower TCR diversity.

Time point in this sample: persistent/refractory GD, antithyroid drugs over 5 years with positive TRAb. From PBMCs, RNA was extracted and then used to make the TCR library. Nine milliliters of peripheral blood went into EDTA tubes. The source is a female donor with Graves disease. The genes are TRBV18 and TRBJ1-2, with D possibly matching TRBD1 (5 bases). The source was peripheral blood mononuclear cells (PBMCs), collected when the disease was refractory, from a patient treated with antithyroid drugs. The CDR3 DNA is TGTGTCAGCTCACTTGACAGCGCCTATGGCTACACCTTC. Its protein product is CVSSLDSAYGYTF.